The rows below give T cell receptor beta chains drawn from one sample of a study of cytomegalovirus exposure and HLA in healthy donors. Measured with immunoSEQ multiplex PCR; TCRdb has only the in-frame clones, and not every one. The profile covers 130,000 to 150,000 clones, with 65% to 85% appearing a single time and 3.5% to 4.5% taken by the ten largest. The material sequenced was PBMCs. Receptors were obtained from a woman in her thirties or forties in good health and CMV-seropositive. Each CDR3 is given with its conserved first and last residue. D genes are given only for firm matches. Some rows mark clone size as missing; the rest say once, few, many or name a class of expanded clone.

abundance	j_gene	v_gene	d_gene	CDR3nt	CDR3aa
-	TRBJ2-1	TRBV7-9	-	TGTGCCAGCAGCCCCCGGTTAGGGACTGAGAACTACAATGAGCAGTTCTTC	CASSPRLGTENYNEQFF
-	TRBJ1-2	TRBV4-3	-	TGCGCCAGCAGCCAAGGGGGGGGTTCCGGCCCCTATGGCTACACCTTC	CASSQGGGSGPYGYTF
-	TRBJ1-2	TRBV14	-	TGTGCCAGCAGCCAAGACGGCGGGGGCGACTATGGCTACACCTTC	CASSQDGGGDYGYTF
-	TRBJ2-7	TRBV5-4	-	TGTGCCAGCAGCCCCGCGACCTACGAGCAGTACTTC	CASSPATYEQYF
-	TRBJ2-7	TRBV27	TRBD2	TGTGCCAGCAGATCCCTGACAGGACTAGCCGAGCAGTACTTC	CASRSLTGLAEQYF
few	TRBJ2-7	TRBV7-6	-	TGTGCCAGCAGCGAGAGGTCCGAGCAGTACTTC	CASSERSEQYF
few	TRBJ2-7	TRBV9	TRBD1	TGTGCCAGCAGCGTCGGGACAGAAGACGAGCAGTACTTC	CASSVGTEDEQYF
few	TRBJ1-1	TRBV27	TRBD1	TGTGCCAGCAGACCGGGACAGGGGAACACTGAAGCTTTCTTT	CASRPGQGNTEAFF
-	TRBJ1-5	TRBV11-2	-	TGTGCCAGCAGCTTAGGTGGTGGGGCCCTTAGCAATCAGCCCCAGCATTTT	CASSLGGGALSNQPQHF
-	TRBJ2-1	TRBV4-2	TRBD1	TGTGCCAGCAGCCAAACCGGGACAGGGGGCGAGGGGCAGTTCTTC	CASSQTGTGGEGQFF
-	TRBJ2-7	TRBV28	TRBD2	TGTGCCAGCAGGGGACTAGCGGGAGCCATCGAGCAGTACTTC	CASRGLAGAIEQYF
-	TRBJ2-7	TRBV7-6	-	TGTGCCAGCAGCGCCCTAGCAGACTACGAGCAGTACTTC	CASSALADYEQYF
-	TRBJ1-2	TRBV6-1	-	TGTGCCAGCAGGGATTTGTCGGCGGTCGGCTATGGCTACACCTTC	CASRDLSAVGYGYTF
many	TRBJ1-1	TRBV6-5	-	TGTGCCAGCAGTTCGGTGGGGGGGAACACTGAAGCTTTCTTT	CASSSVGGNTEAFF
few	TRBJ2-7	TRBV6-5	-	TGTGCCAGCAGAACCAGCTACGAGCAGTACTTC	CASRTSYEQYF
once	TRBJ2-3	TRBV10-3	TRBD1	TGTGCCACGGGGACAGGGTTAGATACGCAGTATTTT	CATGTGLDTQYF
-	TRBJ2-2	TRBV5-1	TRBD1	TGCGCCAGTTGTAGGGACAGCAACACCGGGGAGCTGTTTTTT	CASCRDSNTGELFF
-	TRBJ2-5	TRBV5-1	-	TGCGCCAGCAGCGATCCGGGCCAAGAGACCCAGTACTTC	CASSDPGQETQYF
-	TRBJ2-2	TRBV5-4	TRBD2	TGTGCCAGCAGCTCTCCCCAGCGGGACTCGTTCGGGGAGCTGTTTTTT	CASSSPQRDSFGELFF
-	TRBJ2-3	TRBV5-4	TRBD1	TGTGCCAGCAGTCGGACAGGGCGCACAGATACGCAGTATTTT	CASSRTGRTDTQYF
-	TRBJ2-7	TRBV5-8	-	TGTGCCAGCAGCTTGACCGGGACACTGTACGAGCAGTACTTC	CASSLTGTLYEQYF
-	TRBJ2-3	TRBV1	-	TGCACCAGCAGCCAAGAAGGGGGGGGACAGGGCACAGATACGCAGTATTTT	CTSSQEGGGQGTDTQYF
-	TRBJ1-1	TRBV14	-	TGTGCCAGCAGCCAAGGAGTCCGGAACACTGAAGCTTTCTTT	CASSQGVRNTEAFF
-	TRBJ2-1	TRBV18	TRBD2	TGTGCCAGCTCACCAGCACCGGGACTAGCGGGAGATGAGCAGTTCTTC	CASSPAPGLAGDEQFF
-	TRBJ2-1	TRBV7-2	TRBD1	TGTGCCAGCAGCTTAGTAGGGGGGACAGGGGGCGGGTACTACAATGAGCAGTTCTTC	CASSLVGGTGGGYYNEQFF
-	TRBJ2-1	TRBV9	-	TGTGCCAGCTCCGTTGGTAGCGGAAATAGCAATGAGCAGTTCTTC	CASSVGSGNSNEQFF
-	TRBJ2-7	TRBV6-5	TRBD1	TGTGCCAGCGGGGACAGCAGCTACGAGCAGTACTTC	CASGDSSYEQYF
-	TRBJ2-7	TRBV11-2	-	TGTGCCAGCAGCTTAGAGGGAGTACTTAGCTCCTACGAGCAGTACTTC	CASSLEGVLSSYEQYF
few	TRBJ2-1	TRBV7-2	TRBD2	TGTGCCAGCAGCTCGACTAGCGGCTCCTACAATGAGCAGTTCTTC	CASSSTSGSYNEQFF
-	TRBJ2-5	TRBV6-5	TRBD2	TGTGCCAGCAGTCGCGGCAGCGGGGGGGCCCAGACCCAGTACTTC	CASSRGSGGAQTQYF
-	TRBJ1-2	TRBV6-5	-	TGTGCCAGCAGTCCTTGGGGGGGCGGGAGCTATGGCTACACCTTC	CASSPWGGGSYGYTF
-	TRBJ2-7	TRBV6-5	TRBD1	TGTGCCAGCAGGGCCGGGACAGGGTCCTACGAGCAGTACTTC	CASRAGTGSYEQYF
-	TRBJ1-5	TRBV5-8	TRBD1	TGTGCCTCAGGACAGGATTTCCATCAGCCCCAGCATTTT	CASGQDFHQPQHF
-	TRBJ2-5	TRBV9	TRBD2	TGTGCCAGCAGCGAAGTAGCGGGACGTCAAGAGACCCAGTACTTC	CASSEVAGRQETQYF
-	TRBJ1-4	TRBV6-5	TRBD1	TGTGCCAGCAGCAGGGGGCGCGCTGAAAAACTGTTTTTT	CASSRGRAEKLFF
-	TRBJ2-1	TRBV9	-	TGTGCCAGCAGCTCGGACTACAACAATGAGCAGTTCTTC	CASSSDYNNEQFF
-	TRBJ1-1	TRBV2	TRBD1	TGTGCCATCACAGACAGGGCCGGAGTAACTGAAGGTGCTTTCTTT	CAITDRAGVTEGAFF
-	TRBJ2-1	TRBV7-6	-	TGTGCCAGCAGCTTCGGACTTGGAGGACCTTCGAATGAGCAGTTCTTC	CASSFGLGGPSNEQFF
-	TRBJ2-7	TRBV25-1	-	TGTGCCAGCAGTGGTACTTACGAGCAGTACTTC	CASSGTYEQYF
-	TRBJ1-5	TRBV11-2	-	TGTGCCAGCAGCCCTAACTCTAACCAGCCCCAGCATTTT	CASSPNSNQPQHF
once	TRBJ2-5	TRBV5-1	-	TGCGCCAGCAGCTTGGAAGGCGCAGGCCAAGAGACCCAGTACTTC	CASSLEGAGQETQYF
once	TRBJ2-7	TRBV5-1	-	TGCGCCAGCAGCCCCGTGGGGCAATCCTACGAGCAGTACTTC	CASSPVGQSYEQYF
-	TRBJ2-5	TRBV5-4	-	TGTGCCAGCAGCTTGCCCTACGGGGAGCAGTACTTC	CASSLPYGEQYF
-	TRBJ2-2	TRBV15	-	TGTGCCACCCTAGAGAACACCGGGGAGCTGTTTTTT	CATLENTGELFF
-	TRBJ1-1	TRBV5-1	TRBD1	TGCGCCAGCAGCTTGAACATCGGGACAGTTAACACTGAAGCTTTCTTT	CASSLNIGTVNTEAFF
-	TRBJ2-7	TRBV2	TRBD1	TGTGCCAGCAGGAGGGGGCAGGGCGGATCCTACGAGCAGTACTTC	CASRRGQGGSYEQYF
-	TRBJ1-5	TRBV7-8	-	TGTGCCAGCAGCTTAGCGCTCAGGGGAAATCAGCCCCAGCATTTT	CASSLALRGNQPQHF
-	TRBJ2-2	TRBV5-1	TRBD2	TGCGCCAGCAGCAAAGCTAGCGGGGGGCTCCGGGAGCTGTTTTTT	CASSKASGGLRELFF
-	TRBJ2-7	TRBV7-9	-	TGTGCCAGCAGCTTCGCGCGCCGGACTCACCCACTGGAGCAGTACTTC	CASSFARRTHPLEQYF
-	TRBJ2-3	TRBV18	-	TGTGCCAGCTCACCACCGTATCAGGGGCGCGGGTTAATTACCTATACGCAGTATTTT	CASSPPYQGRGLITYTQYF
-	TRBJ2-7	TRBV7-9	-	TGTGCCAGCAGCTTAGTAGGGCGGGACGGCGAGCAGTACTTC	CASSLVGRDGEQYF
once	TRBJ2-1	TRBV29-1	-	TGCAGCGTTGAAGCTTCTAGCCTTCCCCGGGGTGAGCAGTTCTTC	CSVEASSLPRGEQFF
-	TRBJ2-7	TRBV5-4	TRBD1	TGTGCCAGCAGCTTGAAGGGGGCGCGGGAGCAGTACTTC	CASSLKGAREQYF
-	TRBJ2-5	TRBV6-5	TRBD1	TGTGCCAGCAGGCGGACAGGGGAGTTCGGGGAGACCCAGTACTTC	CASRRTGEFGETQYF